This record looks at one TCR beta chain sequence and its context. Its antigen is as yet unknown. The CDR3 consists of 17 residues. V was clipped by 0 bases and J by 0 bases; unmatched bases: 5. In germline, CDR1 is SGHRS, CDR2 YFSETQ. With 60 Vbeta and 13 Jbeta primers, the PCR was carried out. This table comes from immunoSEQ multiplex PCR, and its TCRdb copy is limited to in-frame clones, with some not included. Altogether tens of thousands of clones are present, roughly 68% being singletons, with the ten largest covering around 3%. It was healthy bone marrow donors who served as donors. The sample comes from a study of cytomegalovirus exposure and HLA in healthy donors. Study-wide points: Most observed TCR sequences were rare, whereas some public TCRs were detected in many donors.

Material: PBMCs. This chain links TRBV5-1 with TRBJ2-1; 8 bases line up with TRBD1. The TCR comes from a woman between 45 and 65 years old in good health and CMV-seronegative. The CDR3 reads CASSLGWTGLSYNEQFF. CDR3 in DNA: TGCGCCAGCAGCTTGGGATGGACAGGGCTCTCCTACAATGAGCAGTTCTTC. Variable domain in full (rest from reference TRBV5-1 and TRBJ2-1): KAGVTQTPRYLIKTRGQQVTLSCSPISGHRSVSWYQQTPGQGLQFLFEYFSETQRNKGNFPGRFSGRQFSNSRSEMNVSTLELGDSALYLCASSLGWTGLSYNEQFFGPGTRLTVL.